These 26 T cell receptor beta chains were all obtained from the same sample, sequenced in a study of Graves' ophthalmopathy and Graves' hyperthyroidism. Transcripts of RNA were the source for amplifying TCR beta CDR3 regions. RT-PCR in the first round used HTBI primers; a second-round multiplex PCR followed. TCRdb reprocessed the multiplex PCR reads via MiXCR and lists one record per CDR3 protein. The table shows more than 1,000,000 distinct CDR3 sequences, with 35% to 40% occurring only once. The sequencing sample was made of peripheral blood or thyroid tissue (not recorded which). Source of these receptors: an adult man with Graves' hyperthyroidism.

The J gene is TRBJ2-2, the V gene TRBV3-1; 11 bases match TRBD2. Unmatched junction bases numbered 10, after V lost 5 bases and J lost 2 bases. This CDR3 comprises 18 residues. Germline CDR1 LGHDT, CDR2 YNNKEL (reference sequence). The DNA of the CDR3 is TGTGCCAGCAGCAGGTTTACTAGCGGGGGCCTCAACACCGGGGAGCTGTTTTTT. Translated, it gives CASSRFTSGGLNTGELFF.

This clonotype appeared a single time. V and J are TRBV7-2 and TRBJ1-5; the match to TRBD1 covers 7 bases. This CDR3 contains 15 residues. Germline CDR1 and CDR2: SGHTA and FQGNSA. V shed 5 bases, J shed 5 bases, and the junction held 9 bases outside the gene matches. CDR3 loop: CASSVTGATHQPQHF. The CDR3, as DNA: TGTGCCAGCAGCGTAACAGGGGCGACACATCAGCCCCAGCATTTT.

The chain has TRBV10-3 and TRBJ2-7, with 7 bases fitting TRBD2. Losses at the gene ends were 10 bases for V and 3 bases for J; bases not matched to a gene: 12. CDR1 is ENHRY and CDR2 is SYGVKD in the germline V gene. The CDR3 runs 14 residues. CDR3 nucleotides: TGTGCCAGCACCCGGGGAGGGGACGACTACGAGCAGTACTTC. Translation: CASTRGGDDYEQYF.

This clonotype has a count of ten or more. This chain joins TRBV4-3 and TRBJ2-7, with a tentative D call TRBD2 (6 bases). Germline CDR1 reads LGHNA; CDR2 reads YSLEER. The CDR3 is 12 residues long. V lost 3 bases, J lost 4 bases, and 7 bases lay in between. CDR3 nucleotide sequence: TGCGCCAGCAGCCACGGAGGGTACGAGCAGTACTTC. Its protein is CASSHGGYEQYF.

In this sample, this clonotype turned up many times. The chain recombines TRBV20-1 with TRBJ1-1, with D tentatively TRBD1 (6 bases). Germline CDR1 DFQATT, CDR2 SNEGSKA (reference sequence). Trimming removed 0 bases at V and 1 base at J, with 12 bases between. The CDR3 spans 15 residues. The CDR3 DNA is TGCAGTGCTAGAGATCAGAGGGGGGCGAACACTGAAGCTTTCTTT. Translation gives CSARDQRGANTEAFF.

As concerns this clonotype: Germline is not matched at one junction end, which may reflect a read error. The rearrangement links TRBV10-2 to TRBJ2-6; the match to TRBD1 covers 8 bases. CDR1 and CDR2 from the germline V gene are WSHSY and SAAADI. This CDR3 is built from 17 residues. CDR3 sequence (DNA): TGTGCCAGCAGAGGGACAGGTCGCCTCTCTGGGGCCAACGTCCTGACTTTC. Its translation is CASRGTGRLSGANVLTF.

This clonotype was observed a handful of times. The chain has TRBV7-2 and TRBJ2-7; a possible D gene is TRBD2 (8 bases). CDR3 size: 15 residues. CDR1 SGHTA and CDR2 FQGNSA come from the germline V gene. The V end lost 4 bases, the J end lost 0 bases, and 13 bases lay between the germline ends. The CDR3 coding sequence is TGTGCCAGCAGCTCCCGGGAGGGGGCCTCCTACGAGCAGTACTTC. Its translation: CASSSREGASYEQYF.

The chain employs TRBV6-5 and TRBJ2-7; either TRBD1 or TRBD2 may fit D (5 bases each). CDR3 length: 13 residues. CDR1 and CDR2 from the germline V gene are MNHEY and SVGAGI. Trimming left V 8 bases short and J 3 bases short, with 14 bases between. The CDR3, as DNA: TGTGCCAGCCGAGGGACGAACGGCTACGAGCAGTACTTC. It yields the protein CASRGTNGYEQYF.

As for this clonotype: At one boundary the junction diverges from the germline segment, which might be a read error. Here the CDR3 DNA reads TGCGCCAGCAGCCAAGGCGGGAAAGAGACCCAGTACTTC. Translated, it gives CASSQGGKETQYF. This chain links TRBV7-2 with TRBJ2-5; D is perhaps TRBD2 (6 bases). This CDR3 contains 13 residues. CDR1 SGHTA and CDR2 FQGNSA come from the germline V gene.

This chain connects TRBV10-3 to TRBJ2-7, with D possibly TRBD2 on 6 matching bases. V dropped 10 bases and J dropped 5 bases, with 21 bases sitting between them. This CDR3 spans 14 amino acids. The germline V gene encodes CDR1 ENHRY and CDR2 SYGVKD. CDR3 amino acids: CATRPPGSLDEQYF. CDR3 in DNA: TGTGCCACCCGTCCCCCCGGGAGCTTGGACGAGCAGTACTTC.

This clonotype was detected ten times or more. This chain connects TRBV19 to TRBJ2-5; TRBD1 is a possible D gene (5 bases). There are 12 residues in the CDR3. In germline, CDR1 is LNHDA, CDR2 SQIVND (reference sequence). V shed 4 bases and J shed 7 bases, with 10 bases lying between them. CDR3 sequence (DNA): TGTGCCAGTAGTAAGGGAAGGGGGACCCAGTACTTC. Translating it yields CASSKGRGTQYF.

The genes are TRBV2 and TRBJ2-7, with D hard to call. CDR3 length: 13 residues. The germline gives CDR1 SNHLY, CDR2 FYNNEI. V lost 2 bases and J lost 7, with 12 bases in between. Written as DNA, the CDR3 is TGTGCCAGCAGTGAAATCCTTCTGGAGGAGCAGTACTTC. It codes for CASSEILLEEQYF.

This chain joins TRBV7-2 and TRBJ2-5; D possibly matches TRBD1 or TRBD2 (5 bases each). V lost 4 bases and J lost 2, with 20 bases in between. The CDR3 is 17 amino acids. Germline values: CDR1 SGHTA, CDR2 FQGNSA. The CDR3 is CASSYLLGDNLQETQYF. The CDR3 nucleotides read TGTGCCAGCAGCTATCTCCTGGGGGATAATCTACAAGAGACCCAGTACTTC. Full variable domain (missing parts from reference TRBV7-2 and TRBJ2-5): GAGVSQSPSNKVTEKGKDVELRCDPISGHTALYWYRQSLGQGLEFLIYFQGNSAPDKSGLPSDRFSAERTGGSVSTLTIQRTQQEDSAVYLCASSYLLGDNLQETQYFGPGTRLLVL.

This clonotype was seen many times. CDR3: CAISKQTSYEQYF. CDR3 bases: TGTGCCATCAGTAAGCAGACTAGCTACGAGCAGTACTTC. V is TRBV10-3 and J is TRBJ2-7, with D tentatively TRBD2 (6 bases). Deletions cut 5 bases from V and 3 bases from J, with 11 bases between. The CDR3 is made up of 13 amino acids. From germline, CDR1 is ENHRY and CDR2 SYGVKD.

The chain recombines TRBV4-1 with TRBJ1-6; D remains ambiguous. Germline CDR1 and CDR2: MGHRA and YSYEKL. This CDR3 contains 16 residues. V lost 4 bases and J lost 4, with 14 bases in between. CDR3 amino acids: CASSPRQEIYNSPLHF. The CDR3 nucleotides are TGCGCCAGCAGCCCTCGTCAGGAGATTTATAATTCACCCCTCCACTTT.

This clonotype was counted at least ten times. This chain links TRBV7-2 with TRBJ1-2; tentative D call: TRBD1 (5 bases). V was trimmed by 0 bases and J by 7 bases, leaving 18 bases between them. There are 16 residues in the CDR3. From germline, CDR1 is SGHTA and CDR2 FQGNSA. The CDR3 loop reads CASSLALSSGPGGYTF. The CDR3 nucleotides read TGTGCCAGCAGCTTAGCGCTCTCTTCGGGGCCGGGTGGCTACACCTTC.

This sequence joins TRBV30 and TRBJ1-2; D unresolved. Trimming removed 3 bases from V and 4 bases from J, with 9 bases in between. Germline V gene lookup returns CDR1 GTSNPN and CDR2 SVGIG (reference sequence). This CDR3 region has 12 residues. The CDR3 loop reads CAWRKGGYGYTF. Here the CDR3 DNA reads TGTGCCTGGAGGAAGGGCGGCTATGGCTACACCTTC.

A few counts support this clonotype. The chain joins TRBV5-1 to TRBJ2-3; D remains unclear. The CDR3 length is 13 residues. CDR1 and CDR2 from the germline V gene are SGHRS and YFSETQ. V lost 2 bases and J lost 6, with 10 bases in between. CDR3: CASSLSAWDTQYF. The CDR3 DNA reads TGCGCCAGCAGCTTATCAGCGTGGGATACGCAGTATTTT.

This sequence joins TRBV4-2 and TRBJ2-5, with 8 nucleotides matching TRBD2. V was pared by 6 bases and J by 2 bases, with 20 bases of the junction left unmatched. This CDR3 spans 19 amino acids. Germline lookup yields CDR1 LGHNA and CDR2 YNFKEQ. CDR3 region: CASSDNKGLFGRAQETQYF. The DNA for the CDR3 is TGTGCCAGCAGTGATAATAAGGGGTTATTCGGGAGGGCGCAAGAGACCCAGTACTTC.

Ten or more counts support this clonotype. This chain links TRBV10-3 with TRBJ1-4; D gene uncertain. Germline V CDR1 and CDR2: ENHRY, SYGVKD. This CDR3 spans 14 amino acids. The V gene lost 6 bases and the J gene lost 8 bases, with 16 bases spanning the gap. CDR3 in amino acids: CAISPTEPAEKLFF. The CDR3 DNA reads as TGTGCCATCAGCCCAACAGAGCCGGCGGAAAAACTGTTTTTT.

Many counts were recorded for this clonotype. This chain links TRBV2 with TRBJ2-5, with TRBD2 identical over 9 bases. The CDR3 runs 14 residues. J lost 2 bases, V lost 6 bases, and 4 bases had no gene match. Per the germline V gene, CDR1 is SNHLY and CDR2 is FYNNEI. CDR3 sequence reads: CASSDLAGQETQYF. CDR3 sequence (DNA): TGTGCCAGCAGCGACCTAGCGGGGCAAGAGACCCAGTACTTC.

The chain employs TRBV20-1 and TRBJ1-4, with 8 bases fitting TRBD1. Looked up from germline, CDR1 is DFQATT and CDR2 is SNEGSKA (reference sequence). Germline trimming cut 3 bases from V and 6 bases from J; bases unmatched to any gene: 9. This CDR3 has 15 amino acids. In DNA form, the CDR3 reads TGCAGTGCTAGCACCACAGGGGGGGATTATGAAAAACTGTTTTTT. The encoded protein is CSASTTGGDYEKLFF.

This clonotype was counted only a few times. The chain joins TRBV20-1 to TRBJ2-7, with 9 bases fitting TRBD2. Trimming cost V 2 bases and J 3 bases; bases outside gene matches: 5. Germline V CDR1 and CDR2: DFQATT, SNEGSKA (reference sequence). The CDR3 has 14 residues. The CDR3 region has the DNA TGCAGTGCTAGATGGCCTAGCGGGGACTACGAGCAGTACTTC. It codes for CSARWPSGDYEQYF.

The table lists this clonotype with many counts. V gene TRBV29-1 combines with J gene TRBJ2-7, with 8 positions matching TRBD1. Germline V gene lookup returns CDR1 SQVTM and CDR2 ANQGSEA. V lost 2 bases and J lost 3; bases outside the gene matches: 6. This CDR3 spans 14 amino acids. CDR3 residues: CSVELGDRSYEQYF. CDR3 nucleotide sequence: TGCAGCGTTGAACTTGGGGACAGGAGCTACGAGCAGTACTTC.

This clonotype showed up many times. The chain has TRBV6-6 and TRBJ2-5; 8 bases are a match to TRBD1. The trim removed 0 bases at V and 5 bases at J, leaving 11 bases unmatched. There are 17 residues in the CDR3. CDR1 and CDR2 (germline): MNHNY, SVGAGI (reference sequence). CDR3 in DNA: TGTGCCAGCAGTTACTCGGTGGCTTCTGACAGGGGCGAGACCCAGTACTTC. Translated: CASSYSVASDRGETQYF.

This chain connects TRBV6-5 to TRBJ2-5; no clear D gene. Trimming stripped 7 bases from V and 4 bases from J, with 4 bases between. The CDR3 has 10 amino acids. Germline CDR1 reads MNHEY; CDR2 reads SVGAGI. The CDR3, as DNA: TGTGCCAGCACTCGAGAGACCCAGTACTTC. Translating it yields CASTRETQYF.